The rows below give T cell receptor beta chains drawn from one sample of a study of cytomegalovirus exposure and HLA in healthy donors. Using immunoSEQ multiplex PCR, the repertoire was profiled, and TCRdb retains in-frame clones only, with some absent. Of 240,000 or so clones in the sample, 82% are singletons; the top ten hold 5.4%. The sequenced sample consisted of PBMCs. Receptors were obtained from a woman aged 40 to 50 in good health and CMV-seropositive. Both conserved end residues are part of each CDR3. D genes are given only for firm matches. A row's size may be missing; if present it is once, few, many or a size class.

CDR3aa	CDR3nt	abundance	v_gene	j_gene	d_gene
CASSLDFGGSQNYGYTF	TGTGCCAGCAGCTTAGATTTTGGGGGCAGCCAAAACTATGGCTACACCTTC	.	TRBV7-2	TRBJ1-2	.
CASAREGSTDTQYF	TGTGCCAGCGCCCGGGAGGGCTCCACAGATACGCAGTATTTT	once	TRBV5-4	TRBJ2-3	TRBD2
CASSAGRGVGTISYEQYF	TGCGCCAGCAGCGCCGGGAGGGGGGTCGGGACTATTTCCTACGAGCAGTACTTC	.	TRBV5-1	TRBJ2-7	TRBD2
CASSSRKNTEAFF	TGTGCCAGCAGCTCCAGGAAGAACACTGAAGCTTTCTTT	.	TRBV13	TRBJ1-1	.
CASSQDDRAEAFF	TGCGCCAGCAGCCAAGATGACAGGGCTGAAGCTTTCTTT	.	TRBV4-1	TRBJ1-1	TRBD1
CAGRRGNQPQHF	TGTGCCGGAAGGAGGGGCAATCAGCCCCAGCATTTT	.	TRBV19	TRBJ1-5	.
CASSSVAAARTIYF	TGTGCCAGCAGTTCGGTCGCGGCGGCCAGAACCATATATTTT	.	TRBV11-2	TRBJ1-3	.
CASSGQGLNYNEQFF	TGTGCCAGCAGCGGACAGGGGTTGAATTACAATGAGCAGTTCTTC	.	TRBV2	TRBJ2-1	TRBD1
CSVIDSSNHEQYF	TGCAGCGTTATTGACAGCAGCAACCACGAGCAGTACTTC	.	TRBV29-1	TRBJ2-7	.
CASSLIEGADGYTF	TGTGCCAGCAGCTTGATTGAGGGGGCGGATGGCTACACCTTC	.	TRBV5-4	TRBJ1-2	TRBD1
CASSPTSGRTDTQYF	TGTGCCAGCAGCCCGACTAGCGGGAGGACTGATACGCAGTATTTT	.	TRBV5-4	TRBJ2-3	TRBD2
CASSQHQISLAGTDTQYF	TGCGCCAGCAGCCAGCATCAAATTAGCCTAGCGGGCACAGATACGCAGTATTTT	few	TRBV4-3	TRBJ2-3	TRBD2
CASSSLAVSTDTQYF	TGTGCCAGCAGTTCCCTAGCGGTTAGCACAGATACGCAGTATTTT	few	TRBV6-5	TRBJ2-3	TRBD2
CASSRQGDTEELFF	TGCGCCAGCAGCCGGCAGGGGGACACCGAGGAGCTGTTTTTT	.	TRBV5-1	TRBJ2-2	TRBD1
CASSLAGGPGELFF	TGTGCCAGCAGCTTAGCGGGGGGACCCGGGGAGCTGTTTTTT	few	TRBV7-2	TRBJ2-2	.
CAWSSDSSYEQYF	TGTGCCTGGAGCTCGGACAGCTCCTACGAGCAGTACTTC	.	TRBV30	TRBJ2-7	.
CASSSGTSSGNTIYF	TGTGCCAGCAGCTCCGGGACATCCAGTGGAAACACCATATATTTT	.	TRBV11-2	TRBJ1-3	.
CASSLGTAKFF	TGTGCCAGCAGCTTAGGGACTGCTAAGTTCTTC	few	TRBV5-6	TRBJ2-1	.
CASSSGQGGYTF	TGCGCCAGCAGCTCGGGACAGGGAGGCTACACCTTC	.	TRBV5-1	TRBJ1-2	TRBD1
CASGPSGTYEQYF	TGTGCTAGTGGTCCAAGCGGGACCTACGAGCAGTACTTC	.	TRBV12-5	TRBJ2-7	TRBD2
CASSLEAATGELFF	TGTGCCAGCAGCTTAGAGGCGGCCACCGGGGAGCTGTTTTTT	few	TRBV11-2	TRBJ2-2	.
CASSLNYEAAFYEKLFF	TGTGCCAGCAGCTTAAATTACGAGGCCGCATTTTATGAAAAACTGTTTTTT	.	TRBV7-2	TRBJ1-4	.
CASSYHGREGTYEQYF	TGTGCCAGCAGTTACCACGGACGGGAGGGAACCTACGAGCAGTACTTC	few	TRBV6-5	TRBJ2-7	TRBD2
CASSAGTSEVSYEQYF	TGTGCCAGCAGCGCAGGGACTAGCGAGGTTTCCTACGAGCAGTACTTC	.	TRBV9	TRBJ2-7	TRBD2
CASSPDRGGNQPQHF	TGTGCCAGCAGCCCCGACAGGGGTGGCAATCAGCCCCAGCATTTT	.	TRBV7-8	TRBJ1-5	TRBD1
CASSLAGVDEQYF	TGCGCCAGCAGCTTGGCCGGGGTGGACGAGCAGTACTTC	.	TRBV5-1	TRBJ2-7	.
CASSQDVRGMEKSYGYAF	TGTGCCAGCAGCCAAGATGTGCGGGGCATGGAGAAGAGCTATGGCTACGCCTTC	.	TRBV4-2	TRBJ1-2	.
CASSPPQGQAHGYTF	TGTGCCAGCTCACCACCTCAGGGACAGGCCCATGGCTACACCTTC	.	TRBV18	TRBJ1-2	TRBD1
CASSPTSASYNEQFF	TGTGCCAGCAGCCCAACTAGCGCCTCCTACAATGAGCAGTTCTTC	.	TRBV7-2	TRBJ2-1	TRBD2
CAWSGANSNQPQHF	TGTGCCTGGAGTGGGGCGAATAGCAATCAGCCCCAGCATTTT	few	TRBV30	TRBJ1-5	.
CASSPLGETQYF	TGTGCCAGTAGCCCCCTCGGGGAGACCCAGTACTTC	.	TRBV19	TRBJ2-5	.
CSSRSPGGKNTEAFF	TGTTCCAGCCGTTCGCCGGGGGGAAAGAACACTGAAGCTTTCTTT	once	TRBV7-9	TRBJ1-1	.
CAIRQGVSNTIYF	TGTGCCATCCGACAGGGAGTCTCGAACACCATATATTTT	.	TRBV10-3	TRBJ1-3	TRBD1
CSVESGDRYGYTF	TGCAGCGTTGAATCAGGGGACCGCTATGGCTACACCTTC	.	TRBV29-1	TRBJ1-2	.
CSSSHTYIFHEQYF	TGTTCCAGCAGCCATACTTATATTTTCCACGAGCAGTACTTC	.	TRBV7-9	TRBJ2-7	.
CASRGTGSHEQYF	TGTGCCAGCAGGGGGACAGGGAGCCACGAGCAGTACTTC	.	TRBV25-1	TRBJ2-7	TRBD1
CASSLARDFTAAFF	TGTGCCAGCAGCTTAGCGCGTGACTTCACGGCAGCTTTCTTT	.	TRBV7-9	TRBJ1-1	.
CASSLARQGAAGNTIYF	TGCGCCAGCAGCTTGGCTAGACAGGGGGCGGCTGGAAACACCATATATTTT	.	TRBV5-1	TRBJ1-3	TRBD1
CASSSGLAIYEQYF	TGTGCCAGCAGTTCCGGACTAGCGATTTACGAGCAGTACTTC	once	TRBV2	TRBJ2-7	TRBD2
CASSLGTSRYNEQFF	TGTGCCAGCAGCCTAGGGACTAGCAGATACAATGAGCAGTTCTTC	once	TRBV11-3	TRBJ2-1	TRBD2
CAISETEIRGTQHF	TGTGCCATCAGTGAGACCGAAATCAGGGGTACCCAGCATTTT	once	TRBV10-3	TRBJ1-5	.
CSVEVSGRGLETQYF	TGCAGCGTTGAGGTTAGCGGGAGGGGTTTGGAGACCCAGTACTTC	.	TRBV29-1	TRBJ2-5	TRBD2
CASSLVGTGGTEAFF	TGTGCCAGCAGCTTAGTGGGGACAGGGGGCACTGAAGCTTTCTTT	.	TRBV11-3	TRBJ1-1	TRBD1
CASSEHPREGRFQFF	TGTGCCAGCAGTGAACATCCGCGGGAGGGCCGCTTCCAGTTCTTC	once	TRBV25-1	TRBJ2-1	TRBD2
CASSLDRGRLELFF	TGCGCCAGCAGCTTGGACAGGGGGCGGTTGGAGCTGTTTTTT	.	TRBV5-1	TRBJ2-2	TRBD1
CASSDVTGTRWEQYF	TGCGCCAGCAGTGATGTGACCGGGACAAGGTGGGAGCAGTACTTC	.	TRBV10-1	TRBJ2-7	.
CASKRGQGATYEQYF	TGTGCCAGCAAACGAGGACAGGGGGCGACCTACGAGCAGTACTTC	.	TRBV6-1	TRBJ2-7	TRBD1
CASSLAPGGNEQFF	TGTGCCAGCAGCTTGGCCCCGGGTGGGAATGAGCAGTTCTTC	.	TRBV5-4	TRBJ2-1	.
CASKGLAGRREQETQYF	TGTGCCAGTAAGGGACTAGCGGGGCGGCGAGAACAAGAGACCCAGTACTTC	.	TRBV19	TRBJ2-5	TRBD2
CASSRWGGSTDTQYF	TGTGCCAGCAGCCGCTGGGGGGGGAGCACAGATACGCAGTATTTT	.	TRBV7-3	TRBJ2-3	TRBD2
CAISGGGGSNTGELFF	TGTGCCATCAGTGGAGGGGGCGGTTCGAACACCGGGGAGCTGTTTTTT	.	TRBV10-3	TRBJ2-2	TRBD1
CASSATGYEQYF	TGTGCCAGCAGCGCGACAGGGTACGAGCAGTACTTC	.	TRBV7-6	TRBJ2-7	TRBD1
CSSAGTFSTDTQYF	TGTTCCAGCGCCGGGACTTTTAGCACAGATACGCAGTATTTT	few	TRBV7-9	TRBJ2-3	.
CATSRPGGVDMDEQYF	TGTGCCACCAGCAGACCAGGGGGAGTTGATATGGACGAGCAGTACTTC	.	TRBV15	TRBJ2-7	TRBD1
CASSPLTGGYTIYF	TGTGCCAGCAGCCCCTTGACAGGGGGCTACACCATATATTTT	.	TRBV9	TRBJ1-3	TRBD1